Shown below are 32 T cell receptor beta chains from a single sample sequenced in a study of OX40 agonist ivuxolimab in advanced cancers. This table comes from immunoSEQ multiplex PCR, and its TCRdb copy is limited to in-frame clones, with some not included. The table shows 25,000 to 40,000 clones, with roughly 84% occurring only once. The sample consisted of CD4+ or CD8+ T cells sorted from blood, taken in a trial of the OX40 agonist ivuxolimab. These receptors all come from an adult with an advanced solid tumor such as melanoma, head and neck, liver or kidney cancer.

The chain joins TRBV28 to TRBJ2-3, with a weak D call TRBD1 (5 bases). The length of the CDR3 is 13 residues. The germline V gene has CDR1 MDHEN and CDR2 SYDVKM. V lost 3 bases and J 2 bases, leaving 6 bases between the germline ends. CDR3 protein: CASSFGHTDTQYF. CDR3 nucleotide sequence: TGTGCCAGCAGTTTCGGACACACAGATACGCAGTATTTT.

V and J are TRBV27 and TRBJ1-5, with 9 bases fitting TRBD1. CDR3 length: 18 amino acids. CDR1 is MNHEY, CDR2 SMNVEV, per germline (reference sequence). With V trimmed by 5 bases and J by 0 bases, 11 bases remained unmatched. CDR3 in amino acids: CASSQSRDRAYSNQPQHF. In DNA, the CDR3 is TGTGCCAGCAGTCAATCCAGGGACAGGGCTTATAGCAATCAGCCCCAGCATTTT.

Regarding this clone: This CDR3 is also generated by other DNA sequences in the sample. The chain links TRBV27 to TRBJ1-1; D is possibly TRBD1 (5 bases). The germline gives CDR1 MNHEY, CDR2 SMNVEV (reference sequence). The length of the CDR3 is 14 residues. The germline V and J ends were trimmed by 3 bases and 0 bases, with 8 bases remaining between them. The CDR3 nucleotides are TGTGCCAGCAGTTTGGGACGGATGAACACTGAAGCTTTCTTT. Amino acid sequence: CASSLGRMNTEAFF.

V gene TRBV7-3 combines with J gene TRBJ1-6, with D hard to call. Germline V lookup: CDR1 SGHTA, CDR2 FQGTGA. The CDR3 contains 11 residues. Trimming pared 1 base from V and 10 bases from J, leaving 2 bases between. CDR3 residues: CASSLKSPLHF. The CDR3 DNA is TGTGCCAGCAGCTTAAAATCACCCCTCCACTTT.

Remarks on this clone: One junction end does not reproduce the germline sequence, and a read error may be involved. The CDR3 here is CASSPAAGGNTEAFF. The CDR3 coding sequence is TGTGCCAGTAGCCCAGCTGCCGGGGGAAACACTGAGGCTTTCTTT. The chain employs TRBV19 and TRBJ1-1; perhaps TRBD1 as D (5 bases). Germline V lookup: CDR1 LNHDA, CDR2 SQIVND (reference sequence). The CDR3 contains 15 residues.

The chain is built from TRBV4-1 and TRBJ1-5, with D tentatively TRBD1 (5 bases). With 4 bases removed from V and 7 bases from J, the gap between germline ends came to 17 bases. The CDR3 length is 15 residues. Per the germline V gene, CDR1 is MGHRA and CDR2 is YSYEKL. CDR3 coding DNA: TGCGCCAGCAGCCTCAGACCGGGGGAAGGACAGCCCCAGCATTTT. Encoded protein: CASSLRPGEGQPQHF.

This clone occurred a few times. The DNA for the CDR3 is TGTGCCAGCAGCTTGGGGACAGGCACTGAAGCTTTCTTT. Protein sequence: CASSLGTGTEAFF. The chain has TRBV5-6 and TRBJ1-1, with 7 bases matching TRBD1. V lost 0 bases and J lost 4; bases outside the gene matches: 0. Germline V gene lookup returns CDR1 SGHDT and CDR2 YYEEEE. The CDR3 contains 13 residues.

The gene calls are TRBV5-4 and TRBJ2-7; D remains unclear. V shed 4 bases and J shed 1 base, with 15 bases lying between them. The CDR3 has 15 residues. Per the germline V gene, CDR1 is SGHNT and CDR2 is YYREEE (reference sequence). The DNA of the CDR3 is TGTGCCAGCAGCGGCGGACGGGCCCCTTCCTACGAGCAGTACTTC. Residues: CASSGGRAPSYEQYF.

The genes are TRBV28 and TRBJ2-7, with 9 positions matching TRBD2. CDR3 length: 17 amino acids. Germline-derived CDR1 and CDR2 are MDHEN and SYDVKM. Trimming removed 4 bases from V and 4 bases from J; junction bases left unmatched: 14. CDR3 in amino acids: CASSSRLAGLYRYEQYF. In DNA, the CDR3 is TGTGCCAGCAGTTCCAGGCTAGCGGGGCTATACCGATACGAGCAGTACTTC.

V gene TRBV21-1 combines with J gene TRBJ2-1; TRBD2 reflects the table's D call only, with no check against the DNA. TRBV21-1 is deemed a pseudogene. The CDR3 contains 18 residues. CDR3 DNA sequence: TGTGCCAGCAGCAAAGGGGGCTCTAGCGAAAGCTCCTACAATGAGCAGTTCTTC. Protein sequence: CASSKGGSSESSYNEQFF.

As to this clone: This CDR3 is also generated by other DNA sequences in the sample. This chain joins TRBV28 and TRBJ1-5, with a weak D call TRBD1 (6 bases). The germline V gene has CDR1 MDHEN and CDR2 SYDVKM. The V end lost 7 bases, the J end lost 3 bases, and 16 bases lay between the germline ends. The CDR3 runs to 15 residues. CDR3 residues: CASTHLGQFNQPQHF. The CDR3 nucleotides are TGTGCCAGCACCCATTTAGGACAGTTCAATCAGCCCCAGCATTTT. The full variable domain, rest sourced from reference TRBV28 and TRBJ1-5, is DVKVTQSSRYLVKRTGEKVFLECVQDMDHENMFWYRQDPGLGLRLIYFSYDVKMKEKGDIPEGYSVSREKKERFSLILESASTNQTSMYLCASTHLGQFNQPQHFGDGTRLSIL.

V usage is TRBV2 and J usage is TRBJ2-2; TRBD2 matches 8 bases. Germline CDR1 reads SNHLY; CDR2 reads FYNNEI. With 3 bases clipped from V and 4 bases from J, the junction kept 7 bases outside the gene matches. The CDR3 contains 16 residues. CDR3 protein: CASSDRSGSGTGELFF. CDR3 nucleotide sequence: TGTGCCAGCAGTGACCGGAGCGGGAGCGGCACCGGGGAGCTGTTTTTT. The entire variable domain, with the rest obtained from reference TRBV2 and TRBJ2-2, is as follows: EPEVTQTPSHQVTQMGQEVILRCVPISNHLYFYWYRQILGQKVEFLVSFYNNEISEKSEIFDDQFSVERPDGSNFTLKIRSTKLEDSAMYFCASSDRSGSGTGELFFGEGSRLTVL.

The CDR3 region is CASSGGTSGPYEQYF. CDR3 sequence (DNA): TGTGCCAGCAGCGGCGGGACTAGCGGACCCTACGAGCAGTACTTC. The chain links TRBV5-6 to TRBJ2-7; TRBD2 agrees at 11 bases. This CDR3 is built from 15 residues. After removal of 4 bases from V and 2 bases from J, the junction contained 5 bases not matched to a gene. The germline CDR1 and CDR2 sequences are SGHDT and YYEEEE.

The chain couples TRBV29-1 to TRBJ2-3; possibly TRBD2 for D (6 bases). This CDR3 is 14 amino acids long. Germline CDR1 SQVTM, CDR2 ANQGSEA. Trimming pared 6 bases from V and 0 bases from J, leaving 13 bases between. Written as DNA, the CDR3 is TGCAGCGTCCAAGACGGGAGCAGCACAGATACGCAGTATTTT. This translates into CSVQDGSSTDTQYF.

The genes are TRBV11-2 and TRBJ2-5; 10 bases agree with TRBD1. V shed 5 bases and J 1 base; nucleotides not matched to a gene: 4. The germline gives CDR1 SGHAT, CDR2 FQNNGV. The CDR3 spans 15 residues. CDR3 DNA: TGTGCCAGCAGCGCCGGGACAGGGGCCCAAGAGACCCAGTACTTC. Its protein is CASSAGTGAQETQYF.

The chain has TRBV5-8 and TRBJ1-5; no reliable D call. The V and J ends lost 4 bases and 2 bases respectively, with 10 bases between them. Germline assignment: CDR1 SGHTS and CDR2 YDEGEE. The CDR3 is 14 amino acids. CDR3 coding DNA: TGTGCCAGCAGCCCATTTACTGGCAATCAGCCCCAGCATTTT. It encodes CASSPFTGNQPQHF.

V usage is TRBV29-1 and J usage is TRBJ2-1; the match to TRBD2 covers 8 bases. The germline V gene encodes CDR1 SQVTM and CDR2 ANQGSEA. The CDR3 is made up of 15 amino acids. The J segment lost 4 bases and the V segment lost 0 bases, leaving 5 bases of the junction unmatched. This CDR3 is CSVEDKRGRYNEQFF. CDR3 DNA sequence: TGCAGCGTTGAAGATAAGCGGGGGAGATACAATGAGCAGTTCTTC.

The CDR3: CASSILAGGDYNEQFF. The CDR3 DNA reads TGTGCCAGTAGTATACTAGCGGGAGGAGACTACAATGAGCAGTTCTTC. V gene TRBV19 combines with J gene TRBJ2-1; 11 nucleotides match TRBD2. Germline trimming cut 2 bases from V and 3 bases from J; bases unmatched to any gene: 3. The CDR3 loop spans 16 amino acids. Germline values: CDR1 LNHDA, CDR2 SQIVND (reference sequence).

Only one count was recorded for this clone. The genes are TRBV4-1 and TRBJ1-1; the D gene is possibly TRBD1 (6 bases). This CDR3 region has 15 residues. Germline CDR1 reads MGHRA; CDR2 reads YSYEKL. V was cut by 4 bases and J by 4 bases, with 16 bases left in between. Written as DNA, the CDR3 is TGCGCCAGCAGCCCCTCTCTCGGGGGCGGCACTGAAGCTTTCTTT. As protein: CASSPSLGGGTEAFF.

V usage is TRBV11-2 and J usage is TRBJ2-1; D is unresolved. V lost 4 bases to trimming and J lost 6 bases, with 10 bases between them. Germline V gives CDR1 SGHAT, CDR2 FQNNGV. CDR3 length: 13 amino acids. DNA for the CDR3: TGTGCCAGCAGCTCCTCCAGTGTCAATGAGCAGTTCTTC. Protein sequence: CASSSSSVNEQFF.

V usage is TRBV9 and J usage is TRBJ1-3, with D possibly TRBD1 on 5 matching bases. V lost 3 bases to trimming and J lost 0 bases, with 10 bases between them. The CDR3 has 15 amino acids. Germline lookup yields CDR1 SGDLS and CDR2 YYNGEE. The CDR3, as DNA: TGTGCCAGCAGCGCCTCAGGGAACTCTGGAAACACCATATATTTT. Translated: CASSASGNSGNTIYF.

The chain uses TRBV28 and TRBJ2-7, with TRBD2 matching over 12 bases. V dropped 4 bases and J dropped 5; count of bases not matched to a gene: 6. The CDR3 is 15 amino acids. The germline V gene encodes CDR1 MDHEN and CDR2 SYDVKM. The CDR3 loop is CASSSLAGGPNEQYF. CDR3 coding DNA: TGTGCCAGCAGTTCTCTAGCGGGGGGGCCCAACGAGCAGTACTTC.

This chain connects TRBV7-8 to TRBJ2-7, with a possible D match to TRBD2 (5 bases). The CDR3 consists of 13 residues. In germline, CDR1 is SGHVS, CDR2 FQNEAQ. V was clipped by 5 bases and J by 1 base, with 9 bases between them. The CDR3 protein is CASSPDYSYEQYF. The CDR3 DNA is TGTGCCAGCAGCCCAGACTATTCCTACGAGCAGTACTTC.

The chain is built from TRBV7-9 and TRBJ2-2; 7 bases are shared with TRBD1. The V gene end was trimmed by 1 base and the J gene end by 4 bases; junction bases not matched to a gene: 3. The CDR3 has 15 amino acids. Per germline, CDR1 SEHNR and CDR2 FQNEAQ (reference sequence). The CDR3 nucleotides read TGTGCCAGCAGCTTAGACTGGGACAGCACCGGGGAGCTGTTTTTT. Translation gives CASSLDWDSTGELFF.

The chain is built from TRBV9 and TRBJ1-2; 7 bases map to TRBD1. Trimming removed 3 bases from V and 1 base from J; junction bases left unmatched: 3. Germline V gene sequence: CDR1 SGDLS, CDR2 YYNGEE. This CDR3 comprises 14 residues. The CDR3 nucleotides are TGTGCCAGCAGCGCAGGACAGGTTAACTATGGCTACACCTTC. Translation gives CASSAGQVNYGYTF.

The CDR3 spells CASSLGRSPHQPQHF. The CDR3 bases are TGCGCCAGCAGCTTGGGCAGGTCTCCCCATCAGCCCCAGCATTTT. The gene calls are TRBV5-1 and TRBJ1-5; no clear D gene. This CDR3 is 15 amino acids long. Germline loops: CDR1 SGHRS, CDR2 YFSETQ. V lost 0 bases, J lost 5 bases, and 12 bases lay in between.

The J gene is TRBJ2-7, the V gene TRBV4-1, with 10 bases aligning to TRBD2. The length of the CDR3 is 15 residues. CDR1 and CDR2 from the germline V gene are MGHRA and YSYEKL. V lost 2 bases to trimming and J lost 4 bases; unmatched junction nucleotides: 5. The DNA of the CDR3 is TGCGCCAGCAGCCAAACTAGCGGGAAGGGTTACGAGCAGTACTTC. Its protein product is CASSQTSGKGYEQYF.

The DNA of the CDR3 is TGTGCCAGCAGGAACTGGGGGCCTCGAAACGCCTACGAGCAGTACTTC. Its translation: CASRNWGPRNAYEQYF. J is TRBJ2-7 and V is TRBV7-8, with a weak D call TRBD1 (6 bases). CDR1 is SGHVS, CDR2 FQNEAQ, per germline. CDR3 length equals 16 residues. Trimming took 6 bases from V and 2 from J, leaving 20 bases between them. Full variable domain (rest looked up from reference TRBV7-8 and TRBJ2-7): GAGVSQSPRYKVAKRGQDVALRCDPISGHVSLFWYQQALGQGPEFLTYFQNEAQLDKSGLPSDRFFAERPEGSVSTLKIQRTQQEDSAVYLCASRNWGPRNAYEQYFGPGTRLTVT.

This clone is medium-sized (0.01 to 0.1%) within its sample. The rearrangement uses TRBV9 and TRBJ1-5; D perhaps matches TRBD1 (5 bases). In germline, CDR1 is SGDLS, CDR2 YYNGEE. The V end was cut by 4 bases, the J end by 1 base, with 15 bases between. CDR3 length: 16 residues. The CDR3 spells CASSLNAGPSNQPQHF. The CDR3 coding sequence is TGTGCCAGCAGCCTAAACGCGGGGCCCAGCAATCAGCCCCAGCATTTT.

This clone was recorded once. J is TRBJ2-5 and V is TRBV2; D is tentatively TRBD1 or TRBD2 (5 bases each). CDR3 length: 11 amino acids. V gave up 9 bases and J gave up 5 bases, with 10 bases separating them. Germline V gene lookup returns CDR1 SNHLY and CDR2 FYNNEI. The CDR3 DNA reads TGTGCCAGTGACAGAGGGGAGACCCAGTACTTC. Its translation is CASDRGETQYF.

This clone occurred once. The chain recombines TRBV9 with TRBJ2-5, with a weak D call TRBD2 (6 bases). The CDR3 sequence is 15 residues long. Germline CDR1 is SGDLS and CDR2 is YYNGEE. Trimming removed 0 bases from V and 2 bases from J, with 11 bases in between. CDR3 bases: TGTGCCAGCAGCGTAGCTGGAGGGATTCAAGAGACCCAGTACTTC. Translating gives CASSVAGGIQETQYF.

The chain joins TRBV5-1 to TRBJ2-7; D uncertain. CDR3 length: 13 amino acids. The V end lost 3 bases, the J end lost 6 bases, and 13 bases lay between the germline ends. Per the germline V gene, CDR1 is SGHRS and CDR2 is YFSETQ. Written as DNA, the CDR3 is TGCGCCAGCAGCTCCCCAGCCGGCCGCGAGCAGTACTTC. Its translation is CASSSPAGREQYF.